This T cell receptor beta chain emerged from a study of long-term antiretroviral therapy in people with HIV. Regarding the study as a whole: Although diversity increased after ART, it remained lower than in transplant donor controls. HIV repertoires showed narrower CDR3 length ranges than controls.

With 3 bases removed from V and 8 bases from J, the gap between germline ends came to 23 bases. Germline CDR1 is SGHNT and CDR2 is YYREEE (reference sequence). The CDR3 has 16 residues. Remarks on this clone: Its target is unknown.

At survey level, the immunoSEQ assay was run in its v3.0 version. Libraries were prepared by immunoSEQ multiplex PCR; TCRdb keeps only in-frame clonotypes and omits some of them. There are around 13,000 clones in the sample; 70% to 80% occur only once, and approximately 20% lies in the top ten. The sample consisted of unsorted PBMCs, taken 0.5 years before starting antiretroviral therapy. The chain carries TRBV5-4 and TRBJ1-2; D is possibly TRBD1 (6 bases). This clonotype was obtained from a woman aged 40-49 years with HIV. The CDR3 loop reads CASSSRTEIVYGGYTF. The CDR3 DNA sequence: TGTGCCAGCAGCTCAAGGACAGAAATAGTTTATGGAGGCTACACCTTC.